This TCR beta chain is from a study of blood T cell repertoires in COVID-19. Study overall: COVID-19 samples from acute and convalescent phases originated in the United States, Italy and Spain. Sample material is recorded as cDNA or gDNA derived from T cells, B-cell-depleted T cells, or PBMCs.

The CDR3 runs 13 residues. In germline, CDR1 is SGHRS, CDR2 YFSETQ. V was clipped by 8 bases and J by 3 bases; unmatched bases: 3. Authors' data handling: Scientists estimated how many nucleated cells there were by amplifying reference gene primers. Sequencing was performed with immunoSEQ multiplex PCR; in TCRdb, only in-frame clones are kept and a portion is missing. The DNA gave D and trimming, while V, J and clone size come from that table. Of a few hundred thousand clones in the sample, more than 75% were seen once. The sequence derives from a middle-aged man who had recovered from COVID-19. Sequenced material: PBMCs or T cells enriched from blood (not recorded which). V gene TRBV5-1 combines with J gene TRBJ2-1, with 9 bases identical to TRBD2. DNA for the CDR3: TGCGCCAGTCAGACTAGCGGCTACAATGAGCAGTTCTTC. Its translation: CASQTSGYNEQFF.